This T cell receptor (beta chain) derives from a study of glioma-infiltrating T cells after dendritic cell vaccination. Findings of the study overall: Higher pretreatment TIL content predicted longer progression-free time and survival.

The CDR3 has 11 residues. Germline CDR1 reads MNHNS; CDR2 reads SASEGT. With 7 bases removed from V and 10 bases from J, the gap between germline ends came to 13 bases. This clone has more than one count but fewer than ten. The antigen remains unidentified. Generated by immunoSEQ multiplex PCR, the TCRdb table keeps only in-frame clones and is missing some. Of tens of thousands of clones listed, roughly 80% are singletons. The sequence came from a human donor with glioblastoma. Sequences were derived from blood, sampled before dendritic cell vaccination. This rearrangement joins TRBV6-1 to TRBJ1-1; TRBD1 is a possible D gene (6 bases). The CDR3 nucleotides read TGTGCCAGCAAGTCCAGGGGACGAGCTTTCTTT. Amino acids: CASKSRGRAFF.